The source of this T cell receptor beta chain is a study of HIV-infected patients and healthy controls. Antiretroviral therapy had run roughly three months, about 14 weeks, before follow-up blood collection. All unsorted peripheral T cells were captured because whole blood was used without fractionation. The V and J ends lost 3 bases and 11 bases respectively, with 11 bases between them. This CDR3 is 11 amino acids long. From germline, CDR1 is ENHRY and CDR2 SYGVKD. This clonotype was seen ten or more times. Alpha and beta constant-region primers primed reverse transcription of about 500 ng RNA. Alpha and beta chain libraries were made separately by chain-specific third strand synthesis with multiplexing indices. A short first PCR added P5 and P7 adapter elements and a second index. A single record per CDR3 protein comes from TCRdb applying MiXCR to the 5' RACE reads. The table shows some 9,300 distinct CDR3 sequences, with around 6% occurring only once.

The chain links TRBV10-3 to TRBJ2-7; D uncertain. This sequence was found in an adult with HIV infection. The donor label of this sample is uncertain. The sample in question was blood, obtained during antiretroviral therapy. The CDR3 DNA is TGTGCCATCAGTGAAGGCCCTTTGGAGTACTTC. It codes for CAISEGPLEYF.